The rows below give T cell receptor beta chains drawn from one sample of a study of Tregs in tolerant kidney transplant recipients. Only in-frame clones appear in the TCRdb table, and some are missing; sequencing was by immunoSEQ multiplex PCR. The sample holds 54,000 or so clones, roughly nine tenths seen once. The sequencing here drew on CD8+ T cells from blood (PBMCs), taken 24 months after the transplant. All receptors come from a human patient who received a combined kidney and bone marrow transplant. The T cells may partly be graft donor cells. The CDR3 runs from the conserved cysteine through the conserved F or W.

v_gene,j_gene,CDR3aa
TRBV6-1,TRBJ1-6,CASSELGSHSYNSPLHF
TRBV9,TRBJ2-2,CASGDRVKTGELFF
TRBV7-3,TRBJ1-1,CASSPGSNTEAFF
TRBV9,TRBJ1-1,CASSSGGHTEAFF
TRBV19,TRBJ2-1,CASSLSGSSYNEQFF
TRBV6-5,TRBJ1-2,CASSPGVGYTF
TRBV7-8,TRBJ1-5,CASSLNGASPPQHF
TRBV4-3,TRBJ2-5,CASSQEEAGARETQYF
TRBV4-1,TRBJ1-5,CASSHPGQNNQPQHF
TRBV7-9,TRBJ1-2,CASSSGGANYGYTF
TRBV18,TRBJ2-2,CASSPAGAGGELFF
TRBV4-3,TRBJ2-5,CASSQQSGAMGTQYF
TRBV2,TRBJ1-5,CASSEYRYNQPQHF
TRBV7-3,TRBJ2-1,CASSLFGGAENEQFF
TRBV6-5,TRBJ2-7,CASQAAAGSYEQYF
TRBV2,TRBJ1-1,CASRATEGDTEAFF
TRBV23-1,TRBJ1-5,CASSHGTVNQPQHF
TRBV28,TRBJ1-1,CASSLGRVGEAFF
TRBV14,TRBJ2-3,CASSPLAGDTQYF
TRBV2,TRBJ2-3,CASSDGQVYITDTQYF
TRBV7-6,TRBJ1-6,CASSQGGQNGNSPLHF
TRBV7-6,TRBJ1-1,CASRPGQGRAEAFF
TRBV13,TRBJ1-2,CASSYGQGNGYTF
TRBV4-2,TRBJ1-1,CASSTPVNTEAFF
TRBV7-6,TRBJ2-7,CASSLVAGKSYEQYF
TRBV7-9,TRBJ2-3,CASSLIVRGGTDTQYF
TRBV20-1,TRBJ2-7,CSASRQREQYF
TRBV13,TRBJ2-6,CASSPEGGLSGANVLTF
TRBV13,TRBJ2-5,CASSFKLLGGTGTQYF
TRBV7-9,TRBJ2-1,CASSQVTGVGNEQFF
TRBV21-1,TRBJ1-1,CASSKAGQGNTEAFF
TRBV5-6,TRBJ1-6,CASSNPGESSYNSPLHF
TRBV30,TRBJ2-7,CAWSVSYEQYF
TRBV7-6,TRBJ2-2,CASSLTGQYVSGELFF
TRBV7-8,TRBJ2-7,CASSLGGGSYEQYF
TRBV4-1,TRBJ1-5,CASSQDFRQPQHF
TRBV19,TRBJ2-1,CASSIPGLNSYNEQFF
TRBV13,TRBJ1-2,CASREWRPRYTF
TRBV29-1,TRBJ2-1,CSLEGGGTSYNEQFF
TRBV5-6,TRBJ1-5,CASSLAGGGNQPQHF
TRBV7-2,TRBJ2-3,CASSLHRGGDTDTQYF
TRBV4-2,TRBJ2-7,CASSQDSHSIHYEQYF
TRBV11-3,TRBJ2-2,CASSDRNTGELFF
TRBV18,TRBJ2-6,CASSPISGANVLTF
TRBV11-2,TRBJ1-3,CASSLGPGVGNTIYF
TRBV5-1,TRBJ1-1,CASLRGTEAFF
TRBV29-1,TRBJ1-1,CSVERRGAEAFF
TRBV13,TRBJ2-3,CASSSSGGLTDTQYF
TRBV7-3,TRBJ2-3,CASSLLGGEADTQYF